This TCR beta chain was captured by sequencing in a study of blood T cell repertoires in COVID-19. Some clones are missing from TCRdb's copy, which holds only in-frame ones; the method was immunoSEQ multiplex PCR. Among about 200,000 clones, under 80% were seen once, and the ten largest hold around a sixth. The V end lost 3 bases, the J end lost 0 bases, and 5 bases lay between the germline ends. Germline-derived CDR1 and CDR2 are MNHNS and SASEGT. CDR3 length: 13 residues. This chain uses TRBV6-1 with TRBJ1-1, with no clear D. The receptor was derived from a woman aged 50 to 60 with acute COVID-19. The sample consisted of PBMCs or T cells enriched from blood (not recorded which). CDR3 sequence (DNA): TGTGCCAGCAGTGATACTTTGAACACTGAAGCTTTCTTT. Protein sequence: CASSDTLNTEAFF.